Each of the 28 T cell receptor beta chains below was sequenced from the same sample in a study of technical replicates of blood from a handful of donors. The method was immunoSEQ multiplex PCR; TCRdb's version includes in-frame clones alone and lacks a portion of them. Of tens of thousands of clones in the sample, 94% were seen once. The material sequenced was T cells isolated from PBMCs. Receptors originate from a human donor in good health.

The chain uses TRBV18 and TRBJ2-7; 8 nucleotides match TRBD2. With 3 bases clipped from V and 6 bases from J, the junction kept 7 bases outside the gene matches. The germline CDR1 and CDR2 sequences are KGHSH and LQKENI. CDR3 length equals 14 residues. This CDR3 reads CASSPGLADGEQYF. The CDR3 DNA reads as TGTGCCAGCTCACCCGGACTAGCCGACGGCGAGCAGTACTTC.

In this sample, this clone turned up once. In DNA, the CDR3 is TGTGCCAGCAGCTCCGGACTAGCGGACGAGCAGTACTTC. Its protein is CASSSGLADEQYF. The chain combines TRBV13 with TRBJ2-7; the match to TRBD2 covers 10 bases. The CDR3 is 13 residues long. Germline values: CDR1 PRHDT, CDR2 FYEKMQ (reference sequence). V trimming: 4 bases; J trimming: 5 bases; junction bases outside the gene matches: 2. Combining the CDR3 with reference TRBV13 and TRBJ2-7 gives the whole variable domain AAGVIQSPRHLIKEKRETATLKCYPIPRHDTVYWYQQGPGQDPQFLISFYEKMQSDKGSIPDRFSAQQFSDYHSELNMSSLELGDSALYFCASSSGLADEQYFGPGTRLTVT.

V usage is TRBV20-1 and J usage is TRBJ1-1; 9 nucleotides match TRBD1. Looked up from germline, CDR1 is DFQATT and CDR2 is SNEGSKA (reference sequence). V was clipped by 2 bases and J by 10 bases; unmatched bases: 2. The CDR3 is made up of 11 amino acids. The CDR3 sequence: CSARSDRGAFF. The CDR3 nucleotides are TGCAGTGCTAGATCGGACAGGGGAGCTTTCTTT.

The chain recombines TRBV6-5 with TRBJ2-5; no clear D. Germline V gives CDR1 MNHEY, CDR2 SVGAGI. The CDR3 extends over 15 amino acids. V shed 3 bases and J shed 5 bases, with 16 bases lying between them. DNA for the CDR3: TGTGCCAGCAGTTATGGCTTTGGAGTTGGGGAGACCCAGTACTTC. It yields the protein CASSYGFGVGETQYF.

CDR3 nucleotides: TGTGCCAGTAGTACACCGGGACAGTCGGGCTATGGCTACACCTTC. Protein: CASSTPGQSGYGYTF. The chain uses TRBV19 and TRBJ1-2; 7 nucleotides match TRBD1. Losses at the gene ends were 4 bases for V and 4 bases for J; bases not matched to a gene: 9. Germline CDR1 and CDR2: LNHDA and SQIVND (reference sequence). This CDR3 comprises 15 residues.

The chain has TRBV6-5 and TRBJ1-4; D is ambiguous. CDR3 size: 15 residues. The V gene's germline CDR1 is MNHEY and CDR2 SVGAGI. Trimming took 7 bases from V and 0 from J, leaving 12 bases between them. CDR3 DNA sequence: TGTGCCAGCAAGAAAACCGGGACAACTAATGAAAAACTGTTTTTT. Protein sequence: CASKKTGTTNEKLFF.

The rearrangement joins TRBV18 to TRBJ2-1; 8 bases are shared with TRBD2. CDR3 size: 13 residues. Germline V gene sequence: CDR1 KGHSH, CDR2 LQKENI. Trimming removed 8 bases from V and 7 bases from J; junction bases left unmatched: 7. The CDR3, as DNA: TGTGCCAGCGGTACTAGCGGCCAGAATGAGCAGTTCTTC. It encodes CASGTSGQNEQFF.

This chain connects TRBV12-5 to TRBJ1-5, with 7 bases that match TRBD1. V gave up 0 bases and J gave up 3 bases; unmatched junction bases: 20. Germline loops: CDR1 LGHNT, CDR2 FRNRAP. CDR3 size: 21 residues. CDR3 protein: CASGLVKQKTSTGTDNQPQHF. CDR3 sequence (DNA): TGTGCTAGTGGTTTGGTAAAACAAAAAACATCGACCGGGACAGACAATCAGCCCCAGCATTTT.

This sequence joins TRBV5-8 and TRBJ2-7; D is unresolved. Germline V gene data show CDR1 as SGHTS and CDR2 as YDEGEE. This CDR3 comprises 19 residues. Trimming shortened V by 3 bases and J by 4 bases, and 29 bases separated the two germline ends. The DNA of the CDR3 is TGTGCCAGCAGCTCTGACCCTAGATTGAATGGCAGTGTTCCATACGAGCAGTACTTC. Protein sequence: CASSSDPRLNGSVPYEQYF. Together with reference TRBV5-8 and TRBJ2-7, the CDR3 gives the full variable domain: EAGVTQSPTHLIKTRGQQATLRCSPISGHTSVYWYQQALGLGLQFLLWYDEGEERNRGNFPPRFSGRQFPNYSSELNVNALELEDSALYLCASSSDPRLNGSVPYEQYFGPGTRLTVT.

This chain uses TRBV25-1 with TRBJ2-1; tentatively, D is TRBD2 (6 bases). The CDR3 runs 15 residues. Germline CDR1 is MGHDK and CDR2 is SYGVNS. V shed 4 bases and J shed 2 bases, with 12 bases lying between them. The DNA for the CDR3 is TGTGCCAGCAGTGTTAGCGGTATAACCTACAATGAGCAGTTCTTC. It encodes CASSVSGITYNEQFF.

The chain couples TRBV28 to TRBJ1-2, with D possibly matching TRBD1 (6 bases). The V and J ends lost 3 bases and 4 bases respectively, with 27 bases between them. Germline assignment: CDR1 MDHEN and CDR2 SYDVKM. The CDR3 is 19 amino acids. CDR3 bases: TGTGCCAGCAGTTTTTCCAGCTATACAGGGCGGACCCCCGGCTATGGCTACACCTTC. Its protein product is CASSFSSYTGRTPGYGYTF.

This clone appeared once. V and J are TRBV9 and TRBJ2-7, with 9 bases fitting TRBD2. CDR1 is SGDLS, CDR2 YYNGEE, per germline. With 0 bases clipped from V and 0 bases from J, the junction kept 7 bases outside the gene matches. The length of the CDR3 is 17 residues. CDR3 sequence (DNA): TGTGCCAGCAGCGTAGCTAGCGGTAGCGGGAGCTCCTACGAGCAGTACTTC. Protein sequence: CASSVASGSGSSYEQYF.

The CDR3 is CASSRTGVQPQHF. The CDR3 region has the DNA TGTGCCAGCAGCCGGACAGGGGTCCAGCCCCAGCATTTT. The chain joins TRBV6-5 to TRBJ1-5, with 9 bases that match TRBD1. The CDR3 extends over 13 amino acids. Germline-derived CDR1 and CDR2 are MNHEY and SVGAGI. The trim removed 6 bases at V and 7 bases at J, leaving 4 bases unmatched.

The chain links TRBV6-5 to TRBJ1-5; unclear D gene. CDR1 is MNHEY, CDR2 SVGAGI, per germline. This CDR3 has 13 residues. Deletions cut 2 bases from V and 1 base from J, with 3 bases between. CDR3 nucleotides: TGTGCCAGCAGTTACCGGAGCAATCAGCCCCAGCATTTT. Translated, it gives CASSYRSNQPQHF.

This chain joins TRBV19 and TRBJ1-1, with a weak D call TRBD1 (5 bases). This CDR3 spans 14 amino acids. V was clipped by 10 bases and J by 3 bases, with 18 bases between them. Looked up from germline, CDR1 is LNHDA and CDR2 is SQIVND (reference sequence). The CDR3 bases are TGTGCCACGGGGAGAAAGGAGGGGTACACTGAAGCTTTCTTT. It yields the protein CATGRKEGYTEAFF. Supplemented by reference TRBV19 and TRBJ1-1, the full variable domain reads DGGITQSPKYLFRKEGQNVTLSCEQNLNHDAMYWYRQDPGQGLRLIYYSQIVNDFQKGDIAEGYSVSREKKESFPLTVTSAQKNPTAFYLCATGRKEGYTEAFFGQGTRLTVV.

The CDR3 region is CASSLRDTYTF. The CDR3 coding sequence is TGTGCCAGCAGTTTAAGGGACACTTACACCTTC. This rearrangement joins TRBV28 to TRBJ1-2, with a possible D match to TRBD1 (6 bases). The CDR3 is 11 residues long. Germline V lookup: CDR1 MDHEN, CDR2 SYDVKM. V was cut by 2 bases and J by 11 bases, with 9 bases left in between.

This clone was seen a few times. The CDR3 spells CASSQGQGDYGYTF. CDR3 nucleotide sequence: TGCGCCAGCAGCCAAGGACAGGGGGACTATGGCTACACCTTC. J is TRBJ1-2 and V is TRBV5-1, with TRBD1 matching 10 bases. The CDR3 is made up of 14 amino acids. CDR1 and CDR2 (germline): SGHRS, YFSETQ. V lost 4 bases and J lost 3; bases outside the gene matches: 3. Looking up the rest from reference TRBV5-1 and TRBJ1-2 gives the full variable domain: KAGVTQTPRYLIKTRGQQVTLSCSPISGHRSVSWYQQTPGQGLQFLFEYFSETQRNKGNFPGRFSGRQFSNSRSEMNVSTLELGDSALYLCASSQGQGDYGYTFGSGTRLTVV.

The V gene is TRBV6-1, the J gene TRBJ1-2; a weak D match, TRBD1 (5 bases). The CDR3 has 15 residues. Germline CDR1 is MNHNS and CDR2 is SASEGT. V was pared by 4 bases and J by 2 bases, with 14 bases between. This chain's CDR3 is CASSVTRAANYGYTF. In nucleotides, the CDR3 is TGTGCCAGCAGTGTCACCAGGGCAGCGAACTATGGCTACACCTTC.

The genes are TRBV5-6 and TRBJ2-2; 8 positions agree with TRBD1. V was pared by 5 bases and J by 3 bases, with 3 bases of the junction left unmatched. The CDR3 is 14 amino acids. Per germline, CDR1 SGHDT and CDR2 YYEEEE. The CDR3 spells CASRGTGDTGELFF. The DNA of the CDR3 is TGTGCCAGCAGGGGGACAGGCGACACCGGGGAGCTGTTTTTT.

The sample holds one count of this clone. The chain links TRBV5-1 to TRBJ2-2, with D perhaps TRBD1 (5 bases). Germline assignment: CDR1 SGHRS and CDR2 YFSETQ. V dropped 6 bases and J dropped 6 bases, with 15 bases sitting between them. There are 14 residues in the CDR3. CDR3 sequence: CASKFVRDAGELFF. DNA of the CDR3: TGCGCCAGCAAATTCGTCAGGGATGCCGGGGAGCTGTTTTTT.

The rearrangement links TRBV28 to TRBJ2-7; TRBD2 agrees at 12 bases. The germline gives CDR1 MDHEN, CDR2 SYDVKM. Losses at the gene ends were 2 bases for V and 9 bases for J; bases not matched to a gene: 23. This CDR3 contains 20 residues. In nucleotides, the CDR3 is TGTGCCAGCAGTTTAAGAGGGCTTCGACTAGCGGGAGATTCCCCCCTTGGGCAGTACTTC. This encodes CASSLRGLRLAGDSPLGQYF.

A single count supports this clone. This chain links TRBV30 with TRBJ1-5; 11 positions match TRBD1. Losses at the gene ends were 1 base for V and 3 bases for J; bases not matched to a gene: 5. Germline lookup yields CDR1 GTSNPN and CDR2 SVGIG (reference sequence). This CDR3 has 16 amino acids. CDR3 protein: CAWSGTGGLANQPQHF. As DNA, the CDR3 is TGTGCCTGGAGTGGGACAGGGGGCCTTGCCAATCAGCCCCAGCATTTT.

The chain joins TRBV5-4 to TRBJ1-1; tentatively, D is TRBD1 (5 bases). This CDR3 has 18 amino acids. The germline gives CDR1 SGHNT, CDR2 YYREEE (reference sequence). Trimming removed 0 bases at V and 0 bases at J, with 18 bases between. As DNA, the CDR3 is TGTGCCAGCAGCTTGGGGATGGGACTCCTCGCTATGAACACTGAAGCTTTCTTT. Its translation is CASSLGMGLLAMNTEAFF.

The chain uses TRBV11-2 and TRBJ2-5; D call uncertain. The germline gives CDR1 SGHAT, CDR2 FQNNGV. CDR3 length: 14 residues. Trimming shortened V by 6 bases and J by 2 bases, and 13 bases separated the two germline ends. The CDR3 nucleotides are TGTGCCAGCAGACCGTACCCGGAGCAAGAGACCCAGTACTTC. Its translation is CASRPYPEQETQYF.

The gene calls are TRBV10-1 and TRBJ2-7; D is unclear. The CDR3 covers 14 residues. V dropped 0 bases and J dropped 2 bases, with 8 bases sitting between them. Germline V gene lookup returns CDR1 WNHNN and CDR2 SYGVQD (reference sequence). This CDR3 is CASSESLSPYEQYF. CDR3 bases: TGCGCCAGCAGTGAGTCGTTGAGCCCCTACGAGCAGTACTTC.

The rearrangement joins TRBV28 to TRBJ1-1; the D is unclear. The ends were cut back, 5 bases at V and 0 bases at J, with 4 bases in the middle. The CDR3 is 12 residues long. CDR1 MDHEN and CDR2 SYDVKM come from the germline V gene. The CDR3 reads CASSQMNTEAFF. The CDR3 nucleotides are TGTGCCAGCAGTCAGATGAACACTGAAGCTTTCTTT.

The rearrangement uses TRBV27 and TRBJ1-1, with 7 nucleotides matching TRBD1. After removal of 5 bases from V and 3 bases from J, the junction contained 6 bases not matched to a gene. CDR1 MNHEY and CDR2 SMNVEV come from the germline V gene (reference sequence). This CDR3 has 14 residues. The CDR3, as DNA: TGTGCCAGCAGTCCGCTAGGGACAGACACTGAAGCTTTCTTT. Protein sequence: CASSPLGTDTEAFF.

The V gene is TRBV6-6, the J gene TRBJ2-5, with D maybe TRBD2 (6 bases). Trimming removed 6 bases at V and 5 bases at J, with 19 bases between. Germline CDR1 and CDR2: MNHNY and SVGAGI (reference sequence). The CDR3 totals 15 residues. The CDR3 DNA reads TGTGCCAGCAGCCCCGGTCGGGGGAATAGGGAGACCCAGTACTTC. Translated: CASSPGRGNRETQYF.